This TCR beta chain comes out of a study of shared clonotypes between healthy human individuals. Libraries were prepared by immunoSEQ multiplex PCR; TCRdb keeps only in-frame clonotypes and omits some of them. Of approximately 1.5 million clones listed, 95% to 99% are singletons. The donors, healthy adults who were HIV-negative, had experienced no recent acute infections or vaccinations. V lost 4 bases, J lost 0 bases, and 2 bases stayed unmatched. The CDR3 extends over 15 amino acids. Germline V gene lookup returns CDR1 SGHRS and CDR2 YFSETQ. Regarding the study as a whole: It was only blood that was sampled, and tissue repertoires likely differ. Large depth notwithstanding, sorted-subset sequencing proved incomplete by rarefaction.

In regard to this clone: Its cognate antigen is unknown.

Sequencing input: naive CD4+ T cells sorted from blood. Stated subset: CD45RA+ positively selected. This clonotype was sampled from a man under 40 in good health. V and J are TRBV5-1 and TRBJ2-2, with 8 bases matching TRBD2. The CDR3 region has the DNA TGCGCCAGCAGCCCGGGACTAGCGAACACCGGGGAGCTGTTTTTT. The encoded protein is CASSPGLANTGELFF.